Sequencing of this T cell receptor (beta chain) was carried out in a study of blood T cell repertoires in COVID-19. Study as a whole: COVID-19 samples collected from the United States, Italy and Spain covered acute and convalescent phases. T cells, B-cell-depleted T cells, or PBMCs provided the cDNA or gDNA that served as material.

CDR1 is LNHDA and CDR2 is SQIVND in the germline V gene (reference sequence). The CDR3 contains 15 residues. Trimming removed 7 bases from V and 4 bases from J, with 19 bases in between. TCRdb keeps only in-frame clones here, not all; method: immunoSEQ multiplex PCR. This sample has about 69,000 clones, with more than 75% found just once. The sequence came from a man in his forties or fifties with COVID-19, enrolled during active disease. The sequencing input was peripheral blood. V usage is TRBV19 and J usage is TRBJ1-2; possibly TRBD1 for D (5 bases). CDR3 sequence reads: CASTPDRNNRYGYTF. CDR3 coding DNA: TGTGCCAGTACCCCTGACAGAAATAACCGCTATGGCTACACCTTC.